A selection of T cell receptor beta chains follows, all from one sample in a study of vaccination effects on CD4 cells after COVID-19. The table came from immunoSEQ multiplex PCR; TCRdb's copy has only in-frame clones and leaves some out. The data show 72,000 or so clones, with roughly 74% seen just once and under 2.5% held by the top ten. Their target antigens are unknown. The input for sequencing was CD4+ T cells from PBMCs cultured without peptide, taken after COVID-19 vaccination. Receptors originate from a human donor who received a COVID-19 vaccine. Each CDR3 is given with its conserved first and last residue. A D gene is named only where the DNA matches it firmly. Rows give clone size only sometimes, using once, few, many, or a class for an expanded clone.

TRBJ2-1,14,TRBV9,NA,TRBD2,TGTGCCAGCAGTTTGGACTTGACTAGCCTTGAGCAGTTCTTC,CASSLDLTSLEQFF
TRBJ2-3,18,TRBV19,NA,NA,TGTGCCAGTAGTAAAAGAAGACTAGCTGCAGGGGTTACAGATACGCAGTATTTT,CASSKRRLAAGVTDTQYF
TRBJ1-6,15,TRBV7-2,NA,TRBD1,TGTGCCAGCAGCCCTTGGACAGGACGCGATTCACCCCTCCACTTT,CASSPWTGRDSPLHF
TRBJ1-4,16,TRBV30,NA,TRBD1,TGTGCCTGGAGATACAGGGGGCAAGTCGCTAATGAAAAACTGTTTTTT,CAWRYRGQVANEKLFF
TRBJ1-2,13,TRBV24-1,once,NA,TGTGCCACCAGCCCGTCCGGGGACTATGGCTACACCTTC,CATSPSGDYGYTF
TRBJ2-2,18,TRBV24-1,NA,NA,TGTGCCACCAGTGATAGCGAAGGAAGGGGTAGATGGACCGGGGAGCTGTTTTTT,CATSDSEGRGRWTGELFF
TRBJ2-2,15,TRBV5-8,few,NA,TGTGCCAGCAGCTTGAGGAGACTTAACACCGGGGAGCTGTTTTTT,CASSLRRLNTGELFF
TRBJ2-6,17,TRBV28,few,TRBD2,TGTGCCAGCAGTTTCGGGGGGAAGGGTCGAGGGGCCAACGTCCTGACTTTC,CASSFGGKGRGANVLTF
TRBJ2-2,15,TRBV28,NA,NA,TGTGCCAGCAGTAAGGGGGGGGGCCCTAACGGGGAGCTGTTTTTT,CASSKGGGPNGELFF
TRBJ1-1,15,TRBV9,once,NA,TGTGCCAGCAGCGTAGGAGGGGGGTTCGGCACTGAAGCTTTCTTT,CASSVGGGFGTEAFF
TRBJ1-2,15,TRBV7-2,NA,NA,TGTGCCAGCAGCTTGGAGGGCTCGACTAACTATGGCTACACCTTC,CASSLEGSTNYGYTF
TRBJ1-4,15,TRBV18,NA,NA,TGTGCCAGCTCACCTGCAAGCAGGCATAATGAAAAACTGTTTTTT,CASSPASRHNEKLFF
TRBJ1-1,13,TRBV7-8,NA,NA,TGTGCCAGCAGCTTAGACGTGAACACTGAAGCTTTCTTT,CASSLDVNTEAFF
TRBJ1-1,18,TRBV5-8,NA,TRBD1,TGTGCCAGCAGCACCGGGACAGAACCAGGGGGCATGAACACTGAAGCTTTCTTT,CASSTGTEPGGMNTEAFF
TRBJ2-1,13,TRBV5-1,NA,NA,TGCGCCAGCAGCTTGGTGGCTAGAAATGAGCAGTTCTTC,CASSLVARNEQFF
TRBJ2-5,15,TRBV7-2,NA,NA,TGTGCCAGCAGGCCCCAATATGGAGCTCTCGGGACCCAGTACTTC,CASRPQYGALGTQYF
TRBJ1-5,18,TRBV27,NA,TRBD1,TGTGCCAGCAGTTTATCGAAGGGACAGGGGGCTAGAAATCAGCCCCAGCATTTT,CASSLSKGQGARNQPQHF
TRBJ1-5,17,TRBV21-1,few,NA,TGTGCCAGCAGCAAACAAAAATCGGACAGGGTTTATCAGCCCCAGCATTTT,CASSKQKSDRVYQPQHF
TRBJ2-5,16,TRBV5-1,NA,NA,TGCGCCAGCAGCGTCGCGATGGGACCTAACCAAGAGACCCAGTACTTC,CASSVAMGPNQETQYF
TRBJ2-3,14,TRBV2,NA,NA,TGTGCCAGCAGAAGGGACACCAGCACAGATACGCAGTATTTT,CASRRDTSTDTQYF
TRBJ1-5,14,TRBV28,NA,NA,TGTGCCAGCAGTTTATGGGGAGAGAGGCAGCCCCAGCATTTT,CASSLWGERQPQHF
TRBJ1-6,16,TRBV18,NA,TRBD1,TGTGCCAGCTCACCGGGACAGGGGGAGATTGGTTCACCCCTCCACTTT,CASSPGQGEIGSPLHF
TRBJ1-1,12,TRBV6-5,NA,NA,TGTGCCAGCAGAAAGGGAGAAACTGAAGCTTTCTTT,CASRKGETEAFF
TRBJ2-4,21,TRBV28,NA,TRBD2,TGTGCCAGCAGTTATCGCAGACTGTCCAGCGGGGTGGTGCACGTCAAAAACATTCAGTACTTC,CASSYRRLSSGVVHVKNIQYF
TRBJ1-3,19,TRBV6-4,NA,TRBD1,TGTGCCAGCAGTGACCCTCCCCGGACAGGGGGCAAATCTGGAAACACCATATATTTT,CASSDPPRTGGKSGNTIYF
TRBJ1-1,14,TRBV7-3,NA,NA,TGTGCCAGCAGCCCCGCAGGGGAGGGCACTGAAGCTTTCTTT,CASSPAGEGTEAFF
TRBJ1-1,13,TRBV6-2/TRBV6-3,NA,NA,TGTGCCAGCAGTTTACATACGGACACTGAAGCTTTCTTT,CASSLHTDTEAFF
TRBJ1-6,14,TRBV9,few,TRBD1,TGTGCCAGCAGCGTATTAGGACAGGATTCACCCCTCCACTTT,CASSVLGQDSPLHF
TRBJ2-4,17,TRBV4-1,NA,NA,TGCGCCAGCAGCCGAGGAGGACTGGTATTAGCCAAAAACATTCAGTACTTC,CASSRGGLVLAKNIQYF
TRBJ1-1,13,TRBV11-3,few,TRBD1,TGTGCCAGCAGCCCCCAGGGGGGCACTGAAGCTTTCTTT,CASSPQGGTEAFF
TRBJ2-5,14,TRBV10-1,NA,TRBD1,TGCGCCAGCAGTGAGTGGACAGGGTGGGAGACCCAGTACTTC,CASSEWTGWETQYF
TRBJ2-3,14,TRBV5-1,NA,NA,TGCGCCAGCAGCTTGATACAGGGAAAAGATACGCAGTATTTT,CASSLIQGKDTQYF
TRBJ2-3,13,TRBV27,NA,NA,TGTGCCAGCAGTTTAGTTTTGGCAGATACGCAGTATTTT,CASSLVLADTQYF
TRBJ2-1,15,TRBV6-5,NA,NA,TGTGCCAGCATCCAGCAGGGGGGGGGCCTAAATGAGCAGTTCTTC,CASIQQGGGLNEQFF
TRBJ1-4,14,TRBV14,NA,NA,TGTGCCAGCAGCCCCGGCAAGGGGGGTGAAAAACTGTTTTTT,CASSPGKGGEKLFF
TRBJ2-5,15,TRBV5-1,NA,NA,TGCGCCAGCAGCTTCGGGACGGTGCTCCAAGAGACCCAGTACTTC,CASSFGTVLQETQYF
TRBJ1-2,15,TRBV4-3,NA,NA,TGCGCCAGCAGCCAAGTCGGGGGGAAGTCCTATGGCTACACCTTC,CASSQVGGKSYGYTF
TRBJ2-6,16,TRBV5-1,NA,NA,TGCGCCAGCAGCTTGGCCGGCAATACAGGGGCCAACGTCCTGACTTTC,CASSLAGNTGANVLTF
TRBJ2-2,15,TRBV28,NA,NA,TGTGCCAGCAGTTTGATCGGCGGCTTCGCCGGGGAGCTGTTTTTT,CASSLIGGFAGELFF
TRBJ2-4,14,TRBV7-2,NA,NA,TGTGCCAGCAGCTTTGGTGAGGCCAAAAACATTCAGTACTTC,CASSFGEAKNIQYF
TRBJ1-1,16,TRBV18,NA,NA,TGTGCCAGCTCACCTTCACGAGGACAGCTGAACACTGAAGCTTTCTTT,CASSPSRGQLNTEAFF
TRBJ2-1,14,TRBV19,NA,NA,TGTGCCAGTAGTATCGAGGGGAAGCGCAATGAGCAGTTCTTC,CASSIEGKRNEQFF
TRBJ1-2,16,TRBV2,NA,TRBD1,TGTGCCAGCAGTCAACTGCATCCCGGGACAGGAGATGGCTACACCTTC,CASSQLHPGTGDGYTF
TRBJ1-2,13,TRBV12-3/TRBV12-4,NA,NA,TGTGCCAGCAGTTTCCCACAACAGGGAGACTACACCTTC,CASSFPQQGDYTF